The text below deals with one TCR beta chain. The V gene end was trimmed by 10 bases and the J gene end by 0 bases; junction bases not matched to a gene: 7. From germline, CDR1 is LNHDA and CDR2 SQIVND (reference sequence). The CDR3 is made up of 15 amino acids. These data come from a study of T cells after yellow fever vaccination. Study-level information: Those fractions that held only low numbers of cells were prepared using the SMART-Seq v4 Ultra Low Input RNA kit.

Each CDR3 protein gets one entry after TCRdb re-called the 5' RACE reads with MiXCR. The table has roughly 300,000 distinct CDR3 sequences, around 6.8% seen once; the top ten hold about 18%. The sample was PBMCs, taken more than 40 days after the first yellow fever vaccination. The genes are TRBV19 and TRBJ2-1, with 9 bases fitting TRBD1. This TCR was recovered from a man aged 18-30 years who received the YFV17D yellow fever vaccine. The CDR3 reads CATRTGASSYNEQFF. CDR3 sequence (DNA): TGTGCCACCCGGACAGGGGCGAGCTCCTACAATGAGCAGTTCTTC.